The sequence of this TCR beta chain was determined in a study of tumor and adjacent non-tumor tissue in lung cancer. The overall study: The patients, 10 to 11 men and a handful of women, were about 31 to 80 with stage I to III disease. On average, productive TCRbeta reads reached about 4.17 million per sample.

TCRbeta libraries were built with three rounds of nested PCR, modified from ARM-PCR. TCRdb reprocessed the multiplex PCR reads with MiXCR, giving one entry per CDR3 protein. The sample lists 50,000 to 70,000 distinct CDR3 sequences; roughly 57% were seen once. RNA was extracted from bulk tissue without any cell sorting. More than 3 cm separated this lung sample from the edge of the tumor. In germline, CDR1 is SQVTM, CDR2 ANQGSEA. V gave up 4 bases and J gave up 4 bases, with 17 bases separating them. The CDR3 covers 14 residues. Study observations and caveats: Tumor tissue had significantly higher TCR diversity than normal lung.

This clonotype appeared a few times. Its specificity is not known. This may be a read error: a much more frequent sequence differs by one nucleotide. The chain links TRBV29-1 to TRBJ2-7; D gene unclear. The clonotype originates from a man in his sixties or seventies with non-small cell lung cancer. Sequences were obtained from distant non-tumor lung tissue. CDR3 sequence: CSVGELGGDYEQYF. As DNA, the CDR3 is TGCAGCGTTGGAGAGCTCGGTGGGGATTACGAGCAGTACTTC.